This TCR beta chain was obtained from a study of T cell clonotyping in hematopoietic cell transplantation. Background on the study: Recipient samples before transplant were obtained post-cytoreduction.

Study conclusions and caveats: At the given depth, recipient repertoires were over 95% de novo clonotypes.

A note on this clone: The antigen is unknown.

TCRdb keeps only in-frame clones here, not all; method: immunoSEQ multiplex PCR. This table holds 20,000 to 30,000 clones, 80% to 90% found once. The time point denotes: recipient sample about 28 days before transplant, after cytoreduction. The receptor's source is an older woman with acute myeloid leukemia. Some clones in this sample may be carry-over from other donors' samples. The sequencing here drew on peripheral blood mononuclear cells, taken before stem cell transplant.

The CDR3 bases are TGTGCCACCCTAGCGGGATCCTCCTACGAGCAGTACTTC. It is translated as CATLAGSSYEQYF. The chain joins TRBV2 to TRBJ2-7; 9 bases align to TRBD2. There are 13 residues in the CDR3. V shed 10 bases and J 0 bases; nucleotides not matched to a gene: 4. Germline CDR1 SNHLY, CDR2 FYNNEI.